In this sample, the clone carrying this T cell receptor (beta chain) turned up a few times. This specimen comes from a study of shared clonotypes between healthy human individuals. Germline V gene sequence: CDR1 SGHNT, CDR2 YYREEE (reference sequence). This CDR3 contains 13 residues. V gave up 3 bases and J gave up 7 bases, with 13 bases separating them. Generated by immunoSEQ multiplex PCR, the TCRdb table keeps only in-frame clones and is missing some. The repertoire consists of approximately 2,000,000 clones, with about 90% occurring once and the leading ten covering 0.3% to 0.45%. The chain employs TRBV5-4 and TRBJ1-2, with D uncertain. The receptor was derived from a man between 18 and 29 years old in good health. Some clones in this sample may be carry-over from other donors' samples. Sequencing used naive CD4+ T cells from PBMCs. Noted subset: CD45RA+ positively selected. CDR3 loop: CASSSASPGGYTF. CDR3 coding DNA: TGTGCCAGCAGCTCCGCTAGCCCTGGTGGCTACACCTTC.